This T cell receptor (beta chain) was identified during a study of CD8 T cells in ankylosing spondylitis. In TCRdb, the 5' RACE reads were re-called with MiXCR into one record per CDR3 protein. The specimen's table records 15 to 20 distinct CDR3 sequences. Sequencing used synovial fluid, either the whole sample or a sorted T cell fraction (not recorded which), analyzed for TRBV9+ T cells. The receptors shown here come from a male donor with ankylosing spondylitis.

The chain has TRBV9 and TRBJ1-1; no firm D call. From germline, CDR1 is SGDLS and CDR2 YYNGEE. The V gene lost 0 bases and the J gene lost 8 bases, with 8 bases spanning the gap. The CDR3 totals 12 residues. CDR3 coding DNA: TGTGCCAGCAGCGTAGGCCTCGGGGAAGCTTTCTTT. Its protein product is CASSVGLGEAFF.